This TCR beta chain originates from a study of T cell repertoires in aging, cancer and after chemotherapy. Background on the study: Clear clonal overlap appeared across healthy donor samples taken over several months to years. Study findings and constraints: In each cancer cohort, median generation probability increased across chemotherapy, suggesting thymic output rebounded. Untreated cancer patients had significantly lower blood TCR diversity than age-matched healthy donors. In cancer patients, declining TCR diversity with age involved lost richness and lost evenness.

In this sample, this clonotype is medium-sized. Its antigen is not identified. Peripheral blood genomic DNA, not sorted cells or RNA, was the template. A mixed TRB-A/B primer pool amplified rearranged TRB by multiplex touch-down PCR. A single record per CDR3 protein comes from TCRdb applying MiXCR to the multiplex PCR reads. This sample yields roughly 10,000 distinct CDR3 sequences, of which less than 30% are seen a single time; 1% to 1.5% belongs to the top ten. Sequencing input: blood. The TCR was taken from a human donor in good health.

In nucleotides, the CDR3 is TGTGCCAGCAGCTTAGCCGGTTCCTACGAGCAGTACTTC. Amino acids: CASSLAGSYEQYF. The chain is built from TRBV7-9 and TRBJ2-7; D unclear. Trimming shortened V by 0 bases and J by 1 base, and 4 bases separated the two germline ends. CDR3 length equals 13 residues. Germline assignment: CDR1 SEHNR and CDR2 FQNEAQ (reference sequence).